This TCR beta chain is from a study of OX40 agonist ivuxolimab in advanced cancers. Sequencing used immunoSEQ multiplex PCR; TCRdb keeps in-frame clones, though not all of them. Of 75,000 to 95,000 clones listed, about 91% were seen once; the top ten hold 2% to 2.5%. From germline, CDR1 is LNHDA and CDR2 SQIVND (reference sequence). The germline V and J ends were trimmed by 9 bases and 6 bases, with 18 bases remaining between them. The length of the CDR3 is 14 residues. The chain combines TRBV19 with TRBJ1-5, with D possibly matching TRBD1 (6 bases). Sequences were derived from CD4+ or CD8+ T cells sorted from blood, sampled in a trial of the OX40 agonist ivuxolimab. The receptor was derived from an adult with an advanced solid tumor such as melanoma, head and neck, liver or kidney cancer. CDR3 DNA: TGTGCCAGCCTGGCGAGGGGGGCGGGTCAGCCCCAGCATTTT. It is translated as CASLARGAGQPQHF.